What follows are 4 T cell receptor beta chains derived from one specimen sequenced in a study of cytomegalovirus exposure and HLA in healthy donors. Using immunoSEQ multiplex PCR, the repertoire was profiled, and TCRdb retains in-frame clones only, with some absent. Of more than 90,000 clones in the sample, around 86% were seen once. Sample: PBMCs. The receptors were sampled from a young man in good health and CMV-seronegative.

J is TRBJ2-1 and V is TRBV2, with 9 bases fitting TRBD1. This CDR3 is 15 amino acids long. V gave up 6 bases and J gave up 5 bases; unmatched junction bases: 8. CDR1 is SNHLY, CDR2 FYNNEI, per germline. CDR3 sequence reads: CASRDRGGWDNEQFF. Here the CDR3 DNA reads TGTGCCAGCAGGGACAGGGGAGGGTGGGACAATGAGCAGTTCTTC.

The CDR3 loop is CASSYGQALTDTQYF. CDR3 DNA: TGTGCCAGCAGTTATGGACAAGCGCTCACAGATACGCAGTATTTT. This chain connects TRBV6-6 to TRBJ2-3; D is possibly TRBD1 (5 bases). Germline-derived CDR1 and CDR2 are MNHNY and SVGAGI (reference sequence). The V end was cut by 3 bases, the J end by 2 bases, with 12 bases between. CDR3 length: 15 amino acids.

This clone was counted between two and nine times. V and J are TRBV6-7 and TRBJ1-5, with unresolved D. TRBV6-7 is placed among ORFs of uncertain function. Trimming took 10 bases from V and 3 from J, leaving 10 bases between them. The CDR3 consists of 12 residues. DNA of the CDR3: TGTGCCATCGCTAGAAACAATCAGCCCCAGCATTTT. It specifies CAIARNNQPQHF.

This clone was observed once. V and J are TRBV27 and TRBJ1-2, with 10 bases aligning to TRBD1. Germline V lookup: CDR1 MNHEY, CDR2 SMNVEV (reference sequence). Unmatched junction bases numbered 10, after V lost 4 bases and J lost 5 bases. This CDR3 spans 16 amino acids. The CDR3 region has the DNA TGTGCCAGCAGTTCCTACGGCCCGGGACAGGGGTATGGCTACACCTTC. Amino acids: CASSSYGPGQGYGYTF.